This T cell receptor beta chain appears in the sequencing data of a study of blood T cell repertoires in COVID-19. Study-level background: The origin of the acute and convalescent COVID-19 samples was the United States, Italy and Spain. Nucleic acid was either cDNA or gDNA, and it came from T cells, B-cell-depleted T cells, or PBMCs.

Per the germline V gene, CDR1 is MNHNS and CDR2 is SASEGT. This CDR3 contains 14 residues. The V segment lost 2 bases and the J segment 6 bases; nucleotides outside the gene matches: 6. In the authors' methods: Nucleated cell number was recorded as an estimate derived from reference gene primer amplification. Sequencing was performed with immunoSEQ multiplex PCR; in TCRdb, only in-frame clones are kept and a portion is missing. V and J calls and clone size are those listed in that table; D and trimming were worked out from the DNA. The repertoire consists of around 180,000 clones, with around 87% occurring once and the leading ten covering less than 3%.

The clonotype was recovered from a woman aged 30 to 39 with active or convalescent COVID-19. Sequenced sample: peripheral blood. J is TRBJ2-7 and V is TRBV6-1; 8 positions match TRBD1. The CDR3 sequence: CASSERTGSREQYF. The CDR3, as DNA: TGTGCCAGCAGTGAAAGGACAGGGAGCCGCGAGCAGTACTTC.